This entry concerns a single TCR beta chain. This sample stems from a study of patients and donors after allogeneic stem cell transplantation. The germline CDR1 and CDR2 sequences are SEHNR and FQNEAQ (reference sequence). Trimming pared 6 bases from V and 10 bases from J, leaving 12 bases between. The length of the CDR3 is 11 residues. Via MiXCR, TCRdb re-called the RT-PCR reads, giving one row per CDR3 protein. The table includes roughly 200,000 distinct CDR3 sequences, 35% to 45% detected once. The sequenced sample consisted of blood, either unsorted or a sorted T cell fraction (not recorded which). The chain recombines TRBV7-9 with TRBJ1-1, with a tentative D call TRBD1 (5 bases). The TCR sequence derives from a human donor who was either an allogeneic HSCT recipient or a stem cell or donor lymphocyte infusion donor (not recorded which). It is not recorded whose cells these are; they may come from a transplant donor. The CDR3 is CASRADSRAFF. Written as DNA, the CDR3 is TGTGCCAGCAGAGCAGACAGTCGAGCTTTCTTT.